The rows below give T cell receptor beta chains drawn from one sample of a study of T cells in Graves' hyperthyroidism and ophthalmopathy. MiXCR was run by TCRdb on the multiplex PCR reads, yielding one entry per CDR3 protein. Here the sample spans about 250,000 distinct CDR3 sequences, approximately 16% being singletons. Sequencing input: blood. The receptor source for this set is a woman aged 45-65 years with Graves' hyperthyroidism that later progressed to Graves' ophthalmopathy. Each CDR3 is given with its conserved first and last residue. A D gene is named only where the DNA matches it firmly. Clone size is stated in some rows and not others, as once, few, many or a class when expanded.

clone size: many
D gene: TRBD1
V gene: TRBV12-3/TRBV12-4
CDR3 length: 14
J gene: TRBJ1-6
CDR3 DNA: TGTGCCAGCAGTAGGACAGGGAGGAATTCACCCCTCCACTTT
CDR3 protein: CASSRTGRNSPLHF

clone size: many
D gene: -
V gene: TRBV2
CDR3 length: 15
J gene: TRBJ1-2
CDR3 DNA: TGTGCCAGCAGCCAGGGACACGCAGCTAACTATGGCTACACCTTC
CDR3 protein: CASSQGHAANYGYTF

clone size: few
D gene: TRBD2
V gene: TRBV4-1
CDR3 length: 17
J gene: TRBJ2-7
CDR3 DNA: TGCGCCAGCAGCCAACCCGCCAGCGGGAGTCCTGCCTACGAGCAGTACTTC
CDR3 protein: CASSQPASGSPAYEQYF

clone size: many
D gene: -
V gene: TRBV20-1
CDR3 length: 14
J gene: TRBJ1-6
CDR3 DNA: TGCAGTGCCCCCCTGGTTGTACATAATTCACCCCTCCACTTT
CDR3 protein: CSAPLVVHNSPLHF

clone size: many
D gene: TRBD1
V gene: TRBV20-1
CDR3 length: 13
J gene: TRBJ2-7
CDR3 DNA: TGCAGTGCCTCCGCGACAGGGGTGGGCGAGCAGTACTTC
CDR3 protein: CSASATGVGEQYF

clone size: many
D gene: TRBD1
V gene: TRBV5-1
CDR3 length: 17
J gene: TRBJ1-3
CDR3 DNA: TGCGCCAGCAGCGCAGGACAGGGAAGAAGCTCTGGAAACACCATATATTTT
CDR3 protein: CASSAGQGRSSGNTIYF

clone size: many
D gene: -
V gene: TRBV3-1
CDR3 length: 16
J gene: TRBJ2-5
CDR3 DNA: TGTGCCAGCAGCCAAGGCCTAGGGGGTTGGCAAGAGACCCAGTACTTC
CDR3 protein: CASSQGLGGWQETQYF

clone size: many
D gene: -
V gene: TRBV2
CDR3 length: 18
J gene: TRBJ2-1
CDR3 DNA: TGTGCCAGCAGTGAAGTCCACCTGCATCAGCCCGGGTACAATGAGCAGTTCTTC
CDR3 protein: CASSEVHLHQPGYNEQFF

clone size: many
D gene: TRBD1
V gene: TRBV12-3/TRBV12-4
CDR3 length: 14
J gene: TRBJ2-5
CDR3 DNA: TGTGCCAGCAGTCGGACAGGGGGCAGTGAGACCCAGTACTTC
CDR3 protein: CASSRTGGSETQYF

clone size: -
D gene: TRBD2
V gene: TRBV29-1
CDR3 length: 16
J gene: TRBJ2-7
CDR3 DNA: TGCAGCGTTGAAGAAGATTCTAGCGGGCGCTCCTACGAGCAGTACTTC
CDR3 protein: CSVEEDSSGRSYEQYF

clone size: few
D gene: TRBD1
V gene: TRBV13
CDR3 length: 18
J gene: TRBJ1-3
CDR3 DNA: TGTGCCAGCAGCTTAGAGGGGACAGGGGGAATAACTGGAAACACCATATATTTT
CDR3 protein: CASSLEGTGGITGNTIYF

clone size: many
D gene: -
V gene: TRBV5-1
CDR3 length: 15
J gene: TRBJ2-7
CDR3 DNA: TGCGCCAGCAGCTTTGGCACCGGGGGCACCTACGAGCAGTACTTC
CDR3 protein: CASSFGTGGTYEQYF

clone size: many
D gene: -
V gene: TRBV18
CDR3 length: 14
J gene: TRBJ2-7
CDR3 DNA: TGTGCCAGCTCACCACAGTCTGGGGCCTACGAGCAGTACTTC
CDR3 protein: CASSPQSGAYEQYF

clone size: many
D gene: -
V gene: TRBV18
CDR3 length: 16
J gene: TRBJ2-3
CDR3 DNA: TGTGCCAGCTCAGCATCCGGGACTTCCCGCACAGATACGCAGTATTTT
CDR3 protein: CASSASGTSRTDTQYF

clone size: few
D gene: TRBD2
V gene: TRBV5-1
CDR3 length: 17
J gene: TRBJ2-5
CDR3 DNA: TGCGCCAGCAGCTTCGGAGGGACTAGCGGGGTGCAAGAGACCCAGTACTTC
CDR3 protein: CASSFGGTSGVQETQYF

clone size: many
D gene: -
V gene: TRBV5-1
CDR3 length: 15
J gene: TRBJ1-1
CDR3 DNA: TGCGCCAGCAGCTTGTTTGACAGAACCAACACTGAAGCTTTCTTT
CDR3 protein: CASSLFDRTNTEAFF

clone size: many
D gene: TRBD2
V gene: TRBV7-9
CDR3 length: 13
J gene: TRBJ2-7
CDR3 DNA: TGTGCCAGCAGACGAAGTCTAGCGGGCGAGCAGTACTTC
CDR3 protein: CASRRSLAGEQYF

clone size: many
D gene: -
V gene: TRBV20-1
CDR3 length: 15
J gene: TRBJ2-7
CDR3 DNA: TGCAGGGCGGTACAGGCCACTGCCCTTACCTACGAGCAGTACTTC
CDR3 protein: CRAVQATALTYEQYF

clone size: few
D gene: -
V gene: TRBV20-1
CDR3 length: 13
J gene: TRBJ1-5
CDR3 DNA: TGCAGTGCCCAGGACGGAAACAATCAGCCCCAGCATTTT
CDR3 protein: CSAQDGNNQPQHF

clone size: -
D gene: TRBD1
V gene: TRBV15
CDR3 length: 15
J gene: TRBJ2-1
CDR3 DNA: TGTGCCACCAGCAGAGGACAGGGTGCCTACAATGAGCAGTTCTTC
CDR3 protein: CATSRGQGAYNEQFF

clone size: -
D gene: TRBD1
V gene: TRBV4-1
CDR3 length: 16
J gene: TRBJ1-5
CDR3 DNA: TGCGCCAGCAGCCCGCGGGGGGGACAGGGCAATCAGCCCCAGCATTTT
CDR3 protein: CASSPRGGQGNQPQHF

clone size: many
D gene: -
V gene: TRBV9
CDR3 length: 12
J gene: TRBJ1-1
CDR3 DNA: TGTGCCAGCAGCGTAGTTGAAACTGAAGCTTTCTTT
CDR3 protein: CASSVVETEAFF

clone size: -
D gene: -
V gene: TRBV19
CDR3 length: 16
J gene: TRBJ1-5
CDR3 DNA: TGTGCCACCAACAGGGTAGGGAGTGATAGCAATCAGCCCCAGCATTTT
CDR3 protein: CATNRVGSDSNQPQHF

clone size: many
D gene: -
V gene: TRBV28
CDR3 length: 14
J gene: TRBJ2-7
CDR3 DNA: TGTGCCAGCAGTTTCCCGGGGCAAGCCTACGAGCAGTACTTC
CDR3 protein: CASSFPGQAYEQYF

clone size: many
D gene: TRBD1
V gene: TRBV2
CDR3 length: 14
J gene: TRBJ2-7
CDR3 DNA: TGTGCCAGCAGTGACTTCAGGGGGCTGTACGAGCAGTACTTC
CDR3 protein: CASSDFRGLYEQYF

clone size: many
D gene: TRBD1
V gene: TRBV5-5
CDR3 length: 15
J gene: TRBJ1-1
CDR3 DNA: TGTGCCAGCAGCGGGGGACAGGGCACTCAGACTGAAGCTTTCTTT
CDR3 protein: CASSGGQGTQTEAFF

clone size: many
D gene: -
V gene: TRBV30
CDR3 length: 11
J gene: TRBJ2-5
CDR3 DNA: TGTGCCTGGAGTGAATTGGAGACCCAGTACTTC
CDR3 protein: CAWSELETQYF

clone size: many
D gene: TRBD2
V gene: TRBV7-3
CDR3 length: 14
J gene: TRBJ2-2
CDR3 DNA: TGTGCCAGCAGCACCCTCGGGAGGACCGGGGAGCTGTTTTTT
CDR3 protein: CASSTLGRTGELFF

clone size: few
D gene: -
V gene: TRBV28
CDR3 length: 17
J gene: TRBJ1-3
CDR3 DNA: TGTGCCAGCAGTTTCCCAACAGGAGTTAGGTCTGGAAACACCATATATTTT
CDR3 protein: CASSFPTGVRSGNTIYF

clone size: many
D gene: TRBD1
V gene: TRBV20-1
CDR3 length: 13
J gene: TRBJ1-1
CDR3 DNA: TGCAGTGCTAGACCTGACAGGGACACTGAAGCTTTCTTT
CDR3 protein: CSARPDRDTEAFF

clone size: many
D gene: -
V gene: TRBV7-9
CDR3 length: 12
J gene: TRBJ1-1
CDR3 DNA: TGTGCCAGCAGCCAACAAGACACTGAAGCTTTCTTT
CDR3 protein: CASSQQDTEAFF

clone size: few
D gene: TRBD2
V gene: TRBV4-1
CDR3 length: 15
J gene: TRBJ2-3
CDR3 DNA: TGCGCCAGCAGCCAAGTCCGGACTAGCGCAGATACGCAGTATTTT
CDR3 protein: CASSQVRTSADTQYF

clone size: few
D gene: TRBD1
V gene: TRBV5-1
CDR3 length: 16
J gene: TRBJ2-5
CDR3 DNA: TGCGCCAGCAGCGTGACAGGGGCGCTCCTCCAAGAGACCCAGTACTTC
CDR3 protein: CASSVTGALLQETQYF

clone size: many
D gene: -
V gene: TRBV27
CDR3 length: 14
J gene: TRBJ1-5
CDR3 DNA: TGTGCCAGCAGCCCATTTCCTGATCGATGGGCCCAGCATTTT
CDR3 protein: CASSPFPDRWAQHF